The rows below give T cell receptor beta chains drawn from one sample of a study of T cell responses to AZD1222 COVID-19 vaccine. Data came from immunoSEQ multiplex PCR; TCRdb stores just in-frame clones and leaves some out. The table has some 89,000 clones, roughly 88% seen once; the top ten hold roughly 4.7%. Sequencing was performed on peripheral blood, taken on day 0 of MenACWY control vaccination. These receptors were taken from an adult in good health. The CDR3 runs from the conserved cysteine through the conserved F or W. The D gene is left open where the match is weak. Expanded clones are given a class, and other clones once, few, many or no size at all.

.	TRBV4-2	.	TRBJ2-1	CASSHPRDGMRDNEQFF	TGTGCCAGCAGCCATCCCCGGGACGGGATGAGGGACAATGAGCAGTTCTTC
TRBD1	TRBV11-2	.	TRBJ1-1	CASRGDRGYTEAFF	TGTGCCAGCAGGGGAGACAGGGGTTACACTGAAGCTTTCTTT
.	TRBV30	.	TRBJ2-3	CAWSRGGDTQYF	TGTGCCTGGAGTCGAGGGGGAGATACGCAGTATTTT
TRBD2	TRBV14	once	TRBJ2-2	CASSYQRGRATTGELFF	TGTGCCAGCAGCTACCAGCGGGGGCGGGCTACCACCGGGGAGCTGTTTTTT
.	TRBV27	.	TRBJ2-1	CASSPWEQYNEQFF	TGTGCCAGCAGTCCCTGGGAACAGTACAATGAGCAGTTCTTC
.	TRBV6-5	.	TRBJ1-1	CASRLSPFYGPEAFF	TGTGCCAGCAGGCTGTCCCCCTTTTATGGCCCTGAAGCTTTCTTT
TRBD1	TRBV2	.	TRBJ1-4	CASGFSTGWPNEKLFF	TGTGCCAGCGGTTTTTCGACAGGGTGGCCTAATGAAAAACTGTTTTTT
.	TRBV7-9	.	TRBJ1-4	CASSSPSREKLFF	TGTGCCAGCAGCTCCCCTTCCCGTGAAAAACTGTTTTTT
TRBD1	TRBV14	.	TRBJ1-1	CASSPMTGAEAFF	TGTGCCAGCAGCCCGATGACAGGGGCGGAAGCTTTCTTT
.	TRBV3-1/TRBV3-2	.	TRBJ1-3	CASSHLGSSGNTIYF	TGTGCCAGCAGCCATCTGGGGTCCTCTGGAAACACCATATATTTT
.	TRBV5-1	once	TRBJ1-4	CASRDLVGSPTNEKLFF	TGCGCCAGCAGGGATTTGGTCGGAAGTCCAACTAATGAAAAACTGTTTTTT
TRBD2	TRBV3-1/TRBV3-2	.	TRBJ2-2	CASSQVSTRLAGTGELFF	TGTGCCAGCAGCCAGGTATCAACCAGACTAGCGGGGACCGGGGAGCTGTTTTTT
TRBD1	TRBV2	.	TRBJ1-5	CASRGTGSNQPQHF	TGTGCCAGCAGAGGGACAGGGAGTAATCAGCCCCAGCATTTT
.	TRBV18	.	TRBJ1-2	CASSPPHGSYGYTF	TGTGCCAGCTCACCACCCCACGGGTCGTATGGCTACACCTTC
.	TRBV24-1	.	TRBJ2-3	CATSDLGGSSTDTQYF	TGTGCCACCAGTGATTTAGGCGGCAGTAGCACAGATACGCAGTATTTT
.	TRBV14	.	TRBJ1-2	CASSPAGNYGYTF	TGTGCCAGCAGCCCAGCGGGGAATTACGGCTACACCTTC
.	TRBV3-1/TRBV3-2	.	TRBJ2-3	CASSQLRTRGMGTDTQYF	TGTGCCAGCAGCCAACTCAGAACCAGGGGAATGGGCACAGATACGCAGTATTTT
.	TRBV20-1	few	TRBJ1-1	CSARRTEAFF	TGCAGTGCTAGGCGGACCGAAGCTTTCTTT
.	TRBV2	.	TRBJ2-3	CASRARGAADTQYF	TGTGCCAGCAGAGCTCGGGGGGCGGCAGATACGCAGTATTTT
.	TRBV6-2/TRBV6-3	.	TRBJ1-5	CASSYLTGNQPQHF	TGTGCCAGCAGTTACTTGACAGGCAATCAGCCCCAGCATTTT
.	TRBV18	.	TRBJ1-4	CASSTVAPGSTNEKLFF	TGTGCCAGCTCAACCGTAGCGCCGGGCTCAACTAATGAAAAACTGTTTTTT
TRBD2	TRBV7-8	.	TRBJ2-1	CASRSGRGGSYNEQFF	TGTGCCAGCCGGAGCGGGAGAGGTGGTTCCTACAATGAGCAGTTCTTC
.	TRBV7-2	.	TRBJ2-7	CASSLSFHEQYF	TGTGCCAGCAGCTTATCCTTCCACGAGCAGTACTTC
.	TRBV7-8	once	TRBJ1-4	CASSLSRRGFNEKLFF	TGTGCCAGCAGCTTATCTCGTAGGGGATTTAATGAAAAACTGTTTTTT
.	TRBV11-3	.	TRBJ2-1	CASSLDKGEGNNEQFF	TGTGCCAGCAGCTTAGATAAGGGGGAGGGTAACAATGAGCAGTTCTTC
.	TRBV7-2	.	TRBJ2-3	CASSLVTGASTDTQYF	TGTGCCAGCAGCTTGGTAACAGGCGCTAGCACAGATACGCAGTATTTT
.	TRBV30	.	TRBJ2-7	CAWKGEKAQYF	TGTGCCTGGAAGGGGGAGAAAGCGCAGTACTTC
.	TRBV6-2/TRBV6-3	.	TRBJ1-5	CASSYSMGGSNQPQHF	TGTGCCAGCAGTTACTCGATGGGGGGTAGCAATCAGCCCCAGCATTTT
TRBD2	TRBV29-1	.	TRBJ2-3	CSVGVTSGGTQYF	TGCAGCGTTGGTGTCACTAGCGGTGGTACGCAGTATTTT
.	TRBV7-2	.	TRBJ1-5	CASSFYRDDQPQHF	TGTGCCAGCAGCTTTTACAGGGACGATCAGCCCCAGCATTTT
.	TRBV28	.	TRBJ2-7	CATHPPGSYEQYF	TGTGCCACCCACCCCCCCGGGTCCTACGAGCAGTACTTC
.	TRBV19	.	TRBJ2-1	CATARAYNEQFF	TGTGCCACTGCGCGGGCTTACAATGAGCAGTTCTTC
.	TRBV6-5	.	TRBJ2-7	CASSLDSPAVEQYF	TGTGCCAGCAGCCTAGACAGCCCCGCGGTCGAGCAGTACTTC
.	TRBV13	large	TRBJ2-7	CASSPTPYYEQYF	TGTGCCAGCAGCCCGACCCCCTACTACGAGCAGTACTTC
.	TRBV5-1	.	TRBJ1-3	CASSLAGHRSGNTIYF	TGCGCCAGCAGCTTGGCGGGACATCGCTCTGGAAACACCATATATTTT
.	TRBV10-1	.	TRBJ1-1	CASSESAGDGAEAFF	TGCGCCAGCAGTGAGTCGGCGGGGGATGGGGCTGAAGCTTTCTTT
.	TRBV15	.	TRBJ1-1	CATSSRASEAFF	TGTGCCACCAGCAGCCGGGCTTCTGAAGCTTTCTTT
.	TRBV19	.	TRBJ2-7	CASSPGDTYEQYF	TGTGCCAGTAGCCCGGGGGACACCTACGAGCAGTACTTC
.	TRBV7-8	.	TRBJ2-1	CASSPWGAGTYNEQFF	TGTGCCAGCAGCCCCTGGGGTGCGGGGACCTACAATGAGCAGTTCTTC
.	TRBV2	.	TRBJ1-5	CASSDLGDSYQPQHF	TGTGCCAGCAGTGACCTTGGAGACAGTTATCAGCCCCAGCATTTT
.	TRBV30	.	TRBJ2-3	CAWSLRGTDTQYF	TGTGCCTGGAGCCTCCGGGGGACAGATACGCAGTATTTT
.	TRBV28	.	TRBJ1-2	CASSLIGKWTDNYGYTF	TGTGCCAGCAGTTTAATAGGAAAGTGGACGGACAACTATGGCTACACCTTC
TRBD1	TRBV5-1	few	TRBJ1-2	CASSRGPGTGGPYGYTF	TGCGCCAGCAGCCGGGGCCCCGGGACAGGGGGCCCCTATGGCTACACCTTC
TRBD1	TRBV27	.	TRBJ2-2	CASSSRQGRMSGELFF	TGTGCCAGCAGTTCTCGACAGGGGAGGATGTCCGGGGAGCTGTTTTTT
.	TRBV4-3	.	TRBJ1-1	CASSQDGVGEGTEAFF	TGCGCCAGCAGCCAAGACGGGGTGGGCGAGGGCACTGAAGCTTTCTTT
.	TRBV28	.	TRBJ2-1	CASSFLRNEQFF	TGTGCCAGCAGTTTCCTCAGGAATGAGCAGTTCTTC
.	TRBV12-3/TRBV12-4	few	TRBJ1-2	CASSSYTGSYTF	TGTGCCAGCAGTTCCTATACAGGGAGCTACACCTTC
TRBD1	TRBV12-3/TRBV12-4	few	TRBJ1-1	CASSLYRGTEAFF	TGTGCCAGCAGTTTATACAGGGGCACTGAAGCTTTCTTT
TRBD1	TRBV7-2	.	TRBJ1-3	CASSLDRGSGNTIYF	TGTGCCAGCAGCTTAGACAGGGGATCTGGAAACACCATATATTTT
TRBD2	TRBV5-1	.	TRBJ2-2	CASSLEVLAGGPGELFF	TGCGCCAGCAGCTTGGAGGTCTTAGCGGGAGGGCCCGGGGAGCTGTTTTTT
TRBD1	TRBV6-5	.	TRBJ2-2	CASGRQGATTGELFF	TGTGCCAGCGGCAGACAGGGGGCTACCACCGGGGAGCTGTTTTTT
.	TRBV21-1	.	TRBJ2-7	CASSKRGSSYEQYF	TGTGCCAGCAGCAAGAGGGGAAGCTCCTACGAGCAGTACTTC
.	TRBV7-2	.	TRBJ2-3	CASSVSTDTQYF	TGTGCCAGCAGTGTTAGCACAGATACGCAGTATTTT
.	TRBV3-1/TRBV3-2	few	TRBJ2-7	CASSQVTDPGGEQYF	TGTGCCAGCAGCCAAGTAACCGATCCCGGTGGGGAGCAGTACTTC
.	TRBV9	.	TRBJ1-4	CASSVQGSNEKLFF	TGTGCCAGCAGCGTGCAGGGGTCTAATGAAAAACTGTTTTTT
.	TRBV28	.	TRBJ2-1	CASTPTGPWGNEQFF	TGTGCCAGCACCCCGACGGGCCCCTGGGGCAATGAGCAGTTCTTC